A selection of T cell receptor beta chains follows, all from one sample in a study of blood T cell repertoires in COVID-19. Only in-frame clones appear in the TCRdb table, and some are missing; sequencing was by immunoSEQ multiplex PCR. The sample lists roughly 520,000 clones, around 87% seen once, with less than 2% in the top ten. Sequencing was carried out using PBMCs or T cells enriched from blood (not recorded which). Receptors were obtained from a woman in her forties who had recovered from COVID-19. Each CDR3 is given with its conserved first and last residue. D genes are given only for firm matches. The size entry is marked missing in some rows and otherwise reads once, few, many or a size class.

>TRBJ1-6|TRBD1|TRBV27|-
TGTGCCAGCAGTTGGGACAGGGGTGACTATAATTCACCCCTCCACTTT
CASSWDRGDYNSPLHF
>TRBJ2-3|-|TRBV6-6|few
TGTGCCAGCACTAGGGGCAGTAGCACAGATACGCAGTATTTT
CASTRGSSTDTQYF
>TRBJ2-7|TRBD2|TRBV27|once
TGTGCCAGCAGTTTGGGGCTAGCGGGGGGAGAGCAGTACTTC
CASSLGLAGGEQYF
>TRBJ2-7|-|TRBV14|-
TGTGCCAGCACTACGGGACGCGGGACGGAGGCCTACGAGCAGTACTTC
CASTTGRGTEAYEQYF
>TRBJ1-4|TRBD1|TRBV19|-
TGTGCCAGTAGTGACAGGGGGTTGGGTGAAAAACTGTTTTTT
CASSDRGLGEKLFF
>TRBJ1-1|TRBD1|TRBV3-1/TRBV3-2|few
TGTGCCAGCAGTCAACAGGGGAGTGGGAACACTGAAGCTTTCTTT
CASSQQGSGNTEAFF
>TRBJ2-2|TRBD1|TRBV24-1|-
TGTGCCACCAGTGATTTTTCCAGGGGGCTAAACACCGGGGAGCTGTTTTTT
CATSDFSRGLNTGELFF
>TRBJ2-7|TRBD1|TRBV24-1|few
TGTGCCACCAGTGACGGGACAGGGAAATACTTC
CATSDGTGKYF
>TRBJ1-2|-|TRBV20-1|-
TGCAGTGCTCTGAGGGGGTACGGCTACACCTTC
CSALRGYGYTF
>TRBJ2-3|TRBD1|TRBV6-6|-
TGTGCCAGCAGTTCCTCCGGGACAGGGAGGGCAGATACGCAGTATTTT
CASSSSGTGRADTQYF
>TRBJ1-2|TRBD1|TRBV10-1|once
TGCGCCAGCAGTGAGGACAGGGCCGATGGCTACACCTTC
CASSEDRADGYTF
>TRBJ2-5|-|TRBV5-4|-
TGTGCCAGCAGTCGAGGGCGGGGCGGGATTGGCGAGACCCAGTACTTC
CASSRGRGGIGETQYF
>TRBJ2-7|TRBD1|TRBV18|-
TGTGCCAGCTCACTAGCAGGGGGCCCCCAGGACTTC
CASSLAGGPQDF
>TRBJ1-1|TRBD1|TRBV13|-
TGTGCCAGCAGCCAGGACAGGGGAAGGACTGAAGCTTTCTTT
CASSQDRGRTEAFF
>TRBJ2-3|TRBD1|TRBV13|-
TGTGCCAGCAGCTTAGTAAGACAGGGGTATGTCCCAGATACGCAGTATTTT
CASSLVRQGYVPDTQYF
>TRBJ2-7|-|TRBV7-2|few
TGTGCCAGCAGCCCGGATAGCGGAAGCTCCTACGAGCAGTACTTC
CASSPDSGSSYEQYF
>TRBJ1-5|-|TRBV19|-
TGTGCCAGTAAGGAGACGACAGATAATCAGCCCCAGCATTTT
CASKETTDNQPQHF
>TRBJ1-1|TRBD1|TRBV27|-
TGTGCCAGCACCCTAAGGTGGCAGGGGGCCGGTGAAGCTTTCTTT
CASTLRWQGAGEAFF
>TRBJ2-1|TRBD2|TRBV3-1/TRBV3-2|-
TGTGCCAGCAGCCAAAGCCCTGCAGTAACAAGACTAGCGGGACTCAATGAGCAGTTCTTC
CASSQSPAVTRLAGLNEQFF
>TRBJ1-2|TRBD1|TRBV4-1|-
TGCGCCAGCAGCCAAGATAGGTTTCAGGGGGGTTATGGCTACACCTTC
CASSQDRFQGGYGYTF
>TRBJ1-2|-|TRBV7-2|few
TGTGCCAGCAGCGATCGGACAGTCTATGGCTACACCTTC
CASSDRTVYGYTF
>TRBJ2-1|TRBD2|TRBV18|-
TGTGCCAGCTCACCCTTTAGCGGGAGGATGTACAATGAGCAGTTCTTC
CASSPFSGRMYNEQFF
>TRBJ2-4|TRBD1|TRBV25-1|-
TGTGCCAGCAGTGGACTCGGGACAGTTTTAGCCAAAAACATTCAGTACTTC
CASSGLGTVLAKNIQYF
>TRBJ2-7|TRBD2|TRBV11-3|-
TGTGCCAGCAGCTTATTTCTCAGCGGGAGTTACGAGCAGTACTTC
CASSLFLSGSYEQYF
>TRBJ2-2|TRBD2|TRBV7-8|-
TGTGCCAGCAGCCGATTGACTAGCGGGAATACCGGGGAGCTGTTTTTT
CASSRLTSGNTGELFF
>TRBJ1-1|TRBD1|TRBV7-9|few
TGTGCCAGCAGCTTATGGGAGTCAGGGGGCAATGAAGCTTTCTTT
CASSLWESGGNEAFF
>TRBJ2-7|TRBD1|TRBV5-4|-
TGTGCCAGCAGCTCCCGACAGGGTAACGGGCAGTACTTC
CASSSRQGNGQYF
>TRBJ2-5|-|TRBV10-2|-
TGCGCCAGCAGTGAGTCGACACGGCCCGAGGAGACCCAGTACTTC
CASSESTRPEETQYF
>TRBJ2-7|TRBD2|TRBV11-3|-
TGTGCCAGCAGCCCTCTCGGACTAGCGGAGCACGAGCAGTACTTC
CASSPLGLAEHEQYF
>TRBJ1-3|-|TRBV19|-
TGTGCCAGTAGTATCTTTGTTCCACAGGGTGGTACTGGAAACACCATATATTTT
CASSIFVPQGGTGNTIYF
>TRBJ1-5|-|TRBV7-6|few
TGTGCCAGCAGCTTAGTCAGGTCCGTCAGGCCCCAGCATTTT
CASSLVRSVRPQHF
>TRBJ1-1|TRBD1|TRBV6-5|-
TGTGCCACCCTTATCAGCGGGACAGGGGTAACTGAAGCTTTCTTT
CATLISGTGVTEAFF
>TRBJ1-1|TRBD1|TRBV9|-
TGTGCCAGCAGCGATGTCGGGACAGGGAACACTGAAGCTTTCTTT
CASSDVGTGNTEAFF
>TRBJ2-5|TRBD2|TRBV24-1|-
TGTGCCACCAGTGATTTGAGGACTAGCGGGAGTGAAGAGACCCAGTACTTC
CATSDLRTSGSEETQYF
>TRBJ2-5|-|TRBV7-2|-
TGTGCCAGCAGCCCCTTCCTGGCTCAAGAGACCCAGTACTTC
CASSPFLAQETQYF
>TRBJ2-7|-|TRBV19|once
TGTGCCAGTAGTATCAGGTCAGGGGCGATACTATACGAGCAGTACTTC
CASSIRSGAILYEQYF
>TRBJ2-7|-|TRBV3-1/TRBV3-2|-
TGTGCCAGCAGCCCACAGGGCCTTAGGACCGACGAGCAGTACTTC
CASSPQGLRTDEQYF
>TRBJ1-3|TRBD1|TRBV19|-
TGTGCCAGTAGTATGTGGACAGGGGGTTTCTCTGGAAACACCATATATTTT
CASSMWTGGFSGNTIYF
>TRBJ1-2|-|TRBV9|-
TGTGCCAGCAGCGTAGAAGTGGCAGGGGCGTATGGCTACACCTTC
CASSVEVAGAYGYTF
>TRBJ1-6|-|TRBV19|-
TGTGCCAGTAGTATAGGACTAAATTCACCCCTCCACTTT
CASSIGLNSPLHF
>TRBJ1-4|-|TRBV6-1|-
TGTGCCAGCAGTGAACAGGGCGTAAATAGCTATGAAAAACTGTTTTTT
CASSEQGVNSYEKLFF
>TRBJ2-6|-|TRBV28|-
TGTGCCAGCAATATCGGGGGCTCTGGGGCCAACGTCCTGACTTTC
CASNIGGSGANVLTF
>TRBJ1-1|-|TRBV4-3|-
TGCGCCAGCAGCCAAGAAGCAGGGAGGGCCACTGAAGCTTTCTTT
CASSQEAGRATEAFF
>TRBJ2-2|TRBD1|TRBV7-6|-
TGTGCCGGGGGGACAGGGTTGACCGGGGAGCTGTTTTTT
CAGGTGLTGELFF
>TRBJ2-4|TRBD1|TRBV9|-
TGTGCCAGCAGCGAGGGACAGGGGAACATTCAGTACTTC
CASSEGQGNIQYF
>TRBJ2-7|-|TRBV6-1|-
TGTGCCAGCAGTGAACCGGGGGTAAGCTCCTACGAGCAGTACTTC
CASSEPGVSSYEQYF
>TRBJ2-1|TRBD2|TRBV20-1|-
TGCAGTGCTATCGGGGGGGGAGGCAGGGTCTTC
CSAIGGGGRVF
>TRBJ1-2|-|TRBV19|-
TGTGCCAGTACCCAGGCGGGCACTGCTAACTATGGCTACACCTTC
CASTQAGTANYGYTF
>TRBJ2-2|TRBD2|TRBV2|-
TGTGCCAGCAGTGAACTGGGACTAGCGGAGCCGAACACCGGGGAGCTGTTTTTT
CASSELGLAEPNTGELFF
>TRBJ1-2|TRBD1|TRBV5-1|few
TGCGCCAGCAGCTTGGGGGGACAGGGGGCCCATGGCTACACCTTC
CASSLGGQGAHGYTF
>TRBJ1-6|-|TRBV4-1|-
TGCGCCAGCAGCCAAGATGGACAGCTTTATAATTCACCCCTCCACTTT
CASSQDGQLYNSPLHF
>TRBJ2-3|TRBD2|TRBV7-2|-
TGTGCCAGCAGCTTGGCCCTCCGACTAGCGGGAACTAGCACAGATACGCAGTATTTT
CASSLALRLAGTSTDTQYF
>TRBJ1-4|TRBD1|TRBV30|-
TGTGCCTGGAGGACACAGGGGGGAGGCGAAAAACTGTTTTTT
CAWRTQGGGEKLFF
>TRBJ1-2|-|TRBV19|-
TGTGCCAGTTCCTCCCGTGGCTACACCTTC
CASSSRGYTF
>TRBJ2-3|-|TRBV6-5|-
TGTGCCAGCAGTTACTCGACGGGGGATACGCAGTATTTT
CASSYSTGDTQYF
>TRBJ1-4|-|TRBV5-6|-
TGTGCCAGCAGCTTGGGAGGTGAAAAACTGTTTTTT
CASSLGGEKLFF